The next 19 T cell receptor beta chains were all read from a single sample in a study of CD8 T cells in Susac syndrome. RNA amounts of 0.5 to 1 ug underwent reverse transcription with random hexamers. TCRdb ran MiXCR on the immunoSEQ multiplex PCR reads and lists one entry per CDR3 protein. The repertoire holds approximately 74,000 distinct CDR3 sequences, with 94% as singletons. Sample: CD8+ T cells from PBMCs. All receptors derive from a human donor with Susac syndrome.

The V gene is TRBV4-3, the J gene TRBJ2-3; D unresolved. CDR3 length: 15 residues. CDR1 is LGHNA and CDR2 is YSLEER in the germline V gene. Trimming pared 0 bases from V and 4 bases from J, leaving 11 bases between. CDR3 bases: TGCGCCAGCAGCCAAGATCCTGCGTCGGCAGATACGCAGTATTTT. Translated, it gives CASSQDPASADTQYF.

The rearrangement links TRBV7-9 to TRBJ2-2; 8 bases fit TRBD1. The germline CDR1 and CDR2 sequences are SEHNR and FQNEAQ (reference sequence). The CDR3 contains 13 residues. V lost 6 bases, J lost 6 bases, and 3 bases stayed unmatched. The CDR3 loop is CASRTGDPGELFF. The CDR3 DNA is TGTGCCAGCAGGACAGGGGACCCCGGGGAGCTGTTTTTT.

The chain employs TRBV6-2 or TRBV6-3 and TRBJ2-1, with TRBD2 matching over 7 bases. This CDR3 contains 14 residues. Losses at the gene ends were 7 bases for V and 8 bases for J; bases not matched to a gene: 11. Germline values: CDR1 MNHEY, CDR2 SVGEGT. CDR3 protein: CASKWREIGDEQFF. The DNA for the CDR3 is TGTGCCAGCAAATGGCGGGAGATCGGGGATGAGCAGTTCTTC.

This chain links TRBV12-3 or TRBV12-4 with TRBJ2-1; no firm D call. Trimming took 6 bases from V and 3 from J, leaving 9 bases between them. CDR3 size: 13 residues. CDR3 coding DNA: TGTGCCAGCAGCCCCCATGACTACAATGAGCAGTTCTTC. It specifies CASSPHDYNEQFF.

This chain joins TRBV5-6 and TRBJ2-7; 8 bases align to TRBD2. Per the germline V gene, CDR1 is SGHDT and CDR2 is YYEEEE. The CDR3 is made up of 15 amino acids. Losses at the gene ends were 0 bases for V and 3 bases for J; bases not matched to a gene: 5. DNA of the CDR3: TGTGCCAGCAGCTTGGCCCTAGCGGGCAACTACGAGCAGTACTTC. Translation gives CASSLALAGNYEQYF.

This clonotype was seen only a few times. This chain connects TRBV9 to TRBJ1-1; D possibly corresponds to TRBD1 (5 bases). There are 12 residues in the CDR3. The germline gives CDR1 SGDLS, CDR2 YYNGEE. V was shortened by 5 bases and J by 1 base, with 6 bases between the two germline ends. CDR3 DNA: TGTGCCAGCAGTACAGGGAACACTGAAGCTTTCTTT. It codes for CASSTGNTEAFF.

The chain carries TRBV4-1 and TRBJ2-3; D might be TRBD1 (6 bases). The V gene lost 4 bases and the J gene lost 6 bases, with 8 bases spanning the gap. Looked up from germline, CDR1 is MGHRA and CDR2 is YSYEKL. The CDR3 is made up of 12 amino acids. The CDR3: CASSLQGDTQYF. DNA of the CDR3: TGCGCCAGCAGCCTTCAGGGGGATACGCAGTATTTT.

The genes are TRBV12-3 or TRBV12-4 and TRBJ1-5; tentatively, D is TRBD1 (5 bases). The V end lost 5 bases, the J end lost 3 bases, and 14 bases lay between the germline ends. This CDR3 has 15 amino acids. The DNA of the CDR3 is TGTGCCAGCAGTCCCGGGACGGTTAACAATCAGCCCCAGCATTTT. The encoded protein is CASSPGTVNNQPQHF.

The J gene is TRBJ2-7, the V gene TRBV20-1; the D gene could be TRBD1 or TRBD2 (5 bases each). Germline V gives CDR1 DFQATT, CDR2 SNEGSKA (reference sequence). V was clipped by 6 bases and J by 4 bases, with 16 bases between them. This CDR3 is built from 13 residues. The CDR3 DNA reads TGCAGTGCCCTCCCCGTTGGGGGATACGAGCAGTACTTC. Protein product: CSALPVGGYEQYF.

The chain joins TRBV28 to TRBJ2-7; D is undetermined. With 2 bases removed from V and 0 bases from J, the gap between germline ends came to 17 bases. Germline lookup yields CDR1 MDHEN and CDR2 SYDVKM. The CDR3 sequence is 17 residues long. The CDR3 nucleotides read TGTGCCAGCAGTTTAGAGGCCGGCCCCCGTCACTCCTACGAGCAGTACTTC. Translation: CASSLEAGPRHSYEQYF.

CDR3 DNA sequence: TGTGCCAGTAGCGGACGCATAGCTGGCACCCACGAGCAGTACTTC. Translation: CASSGRIAGTHEQYF. V usage is TRBV19 and J usage is TRBJ2-7; D remains ambiguous. The CDR3 is made up of 15 amino acids. Trimming shortened V by 6 bases and J by 5 bases, and 20 bases separated the two germline ends. Germline CDR1 is LNHDA and CDR2 is SQIVND (reference sequence).

This chain joins TRBV7-9 and TRBJ2-1; TRBD1 might be the D (5 bases). Trimming took 4 bases from V and 1 from J, leaving 20 bases between them. Germline CDR1 SEHNR, CDR2 FQNEAQ (reference sequence). The CDR3 runs to 18 residues. CDR3 DNA: TGTGCCAGCAGCTCGGTTGACAGTTCCCTTGGGTCCTACAATGAGCAGTTCTTC. Its translation is CASSSVDSSLGSYNEQFF.

V is TRBV20-1 and J is TRBJ2-3, with D unclear. The germline CDR1 and CDR2 sequences are DFQATT and SNEGSKA (reference sequence). The CDR3 is made up of 15 amino acids. V was shortened by 3 bases and J by 2 bases, with 15 bases between the two germline ends. The CDR3 loop reads CSASELNIVTDTQYF. In DNA form, the CDR3 reads TGCAGTGCTAGTGAACTAAATATAGTCACAGATACGCAGTATTTT.

The rearrangement links TRBV18 to TRBJ2-5; TRBD2 matches at 7 bases. Trimming cost V 0 bases and J 1 base; bases outside gene matches: 5. Looked up from germline, CDR1 is KGHSH and CDR2 is LQKENI. CDR3 length: 16 residues. The DNA of the CDR3 is TGTGCCAGCTCACCACCCGCTAGCGGAGTCCAAGAGACCCAGTACTTC. Translating it yields CASSPPASGVQETQYF.

The chain couples TRBV4-2 to TRBJ1-4, with 8 nucleotides matching TRBD1. The trim removed 0 bases at V and 6 bases at J, leaving 9 bases unmatched. Germline CDR1 is LGHNA and CDR2 is YNFKEQ. The CDR3 runs to 17 residues. The CDR3 here is CASSQDEAGGLDEKLFF. As DNA, the CDR3 is TGTGCCAGCAGCCAAGATGAAGCAGGGGGCTTGGATGAAAAACTGTTTTTT.

The chain has TRBV3-1 and TRBJ1-2; TRBD1 matches at 9 bases. With 3 bases clipped from V and 5 bases from J, the junction kept 1 base outside the gene matches. CDR3 length: 13 amino acids. Germline V gives CDR1 LGHDT, CDR2 YNNKEL (reference sequence). CDR3 sequence reads: CASSQGTGYGYTF. The DNA of the CDR3 is TGTGCCAGCAGCCAGGGGACAGGGTATGGCTACACCTTC.

The chain is built from TRBV2 and TRBJ2-7; 9 nucleotides agree with TRBD1. Germline CDR1 SNHLY, CDR2 FYNNEI. The V and J ends lost 9 bases and 6 bases, in that order; junction bases with no gene match: 6. This CDR3 is 12 amino acids long. CDR3 sequence (DNA): TGTGCCAGGTCGGACAGGGGTCGCGAGCAGTACTTC. Its protein product is CARSDRGREQYF.

V is TRBV6-1 and J is TRBJ2-6; no firm D call. CDR3 length equals 17 residues. Per germline, CDR1 MNHNS and CDR2 SASEGT. The V end lost 5 bases, the J end lost 0 bases, and 14 bases lay between the germline ends. The CDR3 bases are TGTGCCAGCAGTCCTTCGCCAAACTACTCTGGGGCCAACGTCCTGACTTTC. The encoded protein is CASSPSPNYSGANVLTF.

The CDR3 loop reads CASSPSLLLPGNTIYF. The CDR3 coding sequence is TGTGCCAGCAGTCCATCCTTGCTCCTACCAGGAAACACCATATATTTT. The rearrangement links TRBV12-3 or TRBV12-4 to TRBJ1-3; D uncertain. The CDR3 totals 16 residues. Trimming shortened V by 5 bases and J by 4 bases, and 18 bases separated the two germline ends.